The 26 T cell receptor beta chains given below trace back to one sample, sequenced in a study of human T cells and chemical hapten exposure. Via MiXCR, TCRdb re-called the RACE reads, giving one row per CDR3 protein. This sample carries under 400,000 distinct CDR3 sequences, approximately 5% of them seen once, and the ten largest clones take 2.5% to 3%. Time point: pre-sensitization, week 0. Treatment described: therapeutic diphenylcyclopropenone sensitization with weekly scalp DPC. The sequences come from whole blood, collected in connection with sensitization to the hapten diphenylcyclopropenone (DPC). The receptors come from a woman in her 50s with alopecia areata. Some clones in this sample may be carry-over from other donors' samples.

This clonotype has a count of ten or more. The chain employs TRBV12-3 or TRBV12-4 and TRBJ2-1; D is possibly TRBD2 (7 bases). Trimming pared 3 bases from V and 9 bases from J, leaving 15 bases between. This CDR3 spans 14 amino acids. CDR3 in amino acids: CASSFGGGAGEQFF. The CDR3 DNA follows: TGTGCCAGCAGTTTCGGAGGGGGGGCTGGTGAGCAGTTCTTC.

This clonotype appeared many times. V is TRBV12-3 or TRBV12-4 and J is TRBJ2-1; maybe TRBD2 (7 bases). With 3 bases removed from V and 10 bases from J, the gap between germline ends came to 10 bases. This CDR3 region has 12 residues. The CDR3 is CASSLGGQEQFF. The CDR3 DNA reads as TGTGCCAGCAGTTTGGGGGGGCAGGAGCAGTTCTTC.

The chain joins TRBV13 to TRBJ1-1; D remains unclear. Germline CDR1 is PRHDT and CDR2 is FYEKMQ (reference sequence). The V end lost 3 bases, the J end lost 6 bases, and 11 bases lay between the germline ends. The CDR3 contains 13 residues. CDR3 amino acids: CASSFRRAAEAFF. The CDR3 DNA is TGTGCCAGCAGCTTCAGGCGAGCGGCTGAAGCTTTCTTT.

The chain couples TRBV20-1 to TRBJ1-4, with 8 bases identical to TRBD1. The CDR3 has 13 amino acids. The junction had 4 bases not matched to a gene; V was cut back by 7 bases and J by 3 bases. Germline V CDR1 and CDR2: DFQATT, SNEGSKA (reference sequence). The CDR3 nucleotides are TGCAGTGGGATGACAGGGGCTAATGAAAAACTGTTTTTT. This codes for CSGMTGANEKLFF.

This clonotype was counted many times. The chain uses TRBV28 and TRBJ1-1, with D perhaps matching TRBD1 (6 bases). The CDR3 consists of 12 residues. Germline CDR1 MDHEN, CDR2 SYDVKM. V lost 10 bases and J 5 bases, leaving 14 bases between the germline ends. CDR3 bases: TGTGCCATCAGAGGGGGGGGAACTGAAGCTTTCTTT. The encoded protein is CAIRGGGTEAFF. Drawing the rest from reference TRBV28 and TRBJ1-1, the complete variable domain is DVKVTQSSRYLVKRTGEKVFLECVQDMDHENMFWYRQDPGLGLRLIYFSYDVKMKEKGDIPEGYSVSREKKERFSLILESASTNQTSMYLCAIRGGGTEAFFGQGTRLTVV.

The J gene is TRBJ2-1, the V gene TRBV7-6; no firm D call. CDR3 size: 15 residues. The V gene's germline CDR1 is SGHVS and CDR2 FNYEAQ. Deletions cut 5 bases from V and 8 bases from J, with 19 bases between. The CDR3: CASSEGALRRDEQFF. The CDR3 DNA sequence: TGTGCCAGCAGCGAAGGTGCTCTGCGTCGGGATGAGCAGTTCTTC.

DNA for the CDR3: TGTGCCAGCAGTTTAGCGCAGGGGGGATATGGCTACACCTTC. Amino acids: CASSLAQGGYGYTF. The chain joins TRBV12-3 or TRBV12-4 to TRBJ1-2, with 7 bases fitting TRBD1. The CDR3 contains 14 residues. After removal of 0 bases from V and 5 bases from J, the junction contained 3 bases not matched to a gene.

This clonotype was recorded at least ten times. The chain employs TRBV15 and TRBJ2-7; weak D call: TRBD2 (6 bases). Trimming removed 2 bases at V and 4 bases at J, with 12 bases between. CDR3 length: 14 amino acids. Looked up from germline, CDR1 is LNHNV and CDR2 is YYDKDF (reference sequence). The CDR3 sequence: CATSRTPGTYEQYF. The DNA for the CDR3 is TGTGCCACCAGCAGAACCCCCGGGACTTACGAGCAGTACTTC.

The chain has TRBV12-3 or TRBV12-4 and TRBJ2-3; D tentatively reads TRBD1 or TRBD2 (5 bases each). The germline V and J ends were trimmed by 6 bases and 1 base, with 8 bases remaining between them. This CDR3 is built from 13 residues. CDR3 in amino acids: CASRGTRTDTQYF. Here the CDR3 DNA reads TGTGCCAGCAGAGGGACCCGCACAGATACGCAGTATTTT.

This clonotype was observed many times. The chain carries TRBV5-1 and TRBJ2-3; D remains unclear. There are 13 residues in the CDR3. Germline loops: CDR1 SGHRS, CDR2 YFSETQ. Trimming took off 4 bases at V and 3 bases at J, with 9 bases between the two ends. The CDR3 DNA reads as TGCGCCAGCAGCATAGAATCTACAGATACGCAGTATTTT. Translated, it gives CASSIESTDTQYF. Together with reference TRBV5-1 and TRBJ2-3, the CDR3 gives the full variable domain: KAGVTQTPRYLIKTRGQQVTLSCSPISGHRSVSWYQQTPGQGLQFLFEYFSETQRNKGNFPGRFSGRQFSNSRSEMNVSTLELGDSALYLCASSIESTDTQYFGPGTRLTVL.

The CDR3 reads CSATEGLYNEQFF. The DNA for the CDR3 is TGCAGCGCTACGGAGGGCCTCTACAATGAGCAGTTCTTC. This chain uses TRBV29-1 with TRBJ2-1; possible D gene TRBD2, 6 bases. V lost 7 bases and J lost 3, with 13 bases in between. The CDR3 spans 13 residues. CDR1 is SQVTM and CDR2 is ANQGSEA in the germline V gene.

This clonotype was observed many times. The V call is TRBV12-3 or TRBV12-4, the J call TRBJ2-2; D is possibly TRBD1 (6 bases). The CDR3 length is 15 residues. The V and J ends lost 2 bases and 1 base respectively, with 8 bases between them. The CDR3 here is CASSLRGQNTGELFF. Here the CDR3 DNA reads TGTGCCAGCAGTTTAAGGGGACAGAACACCGGGGAGCTGTTTTTT.

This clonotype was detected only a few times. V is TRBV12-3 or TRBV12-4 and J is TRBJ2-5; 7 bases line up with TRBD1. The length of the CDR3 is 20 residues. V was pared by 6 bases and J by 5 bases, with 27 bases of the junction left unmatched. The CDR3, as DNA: TGTGCCAGCAGCCCCCACCTCGGATCAGAGAGACAGGGTAATCGGGAGACCCAGTACTTC. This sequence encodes CASSPHLGSERQGNRETQYF.

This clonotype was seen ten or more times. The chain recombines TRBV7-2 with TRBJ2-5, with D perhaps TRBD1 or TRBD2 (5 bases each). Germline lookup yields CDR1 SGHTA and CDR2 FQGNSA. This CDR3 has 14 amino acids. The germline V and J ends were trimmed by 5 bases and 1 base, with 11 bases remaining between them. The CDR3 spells CASSPGRAQETQYF. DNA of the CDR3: TGTGCCAGCAGCCCGGGACGGGCCCAAGAGACCCAGTACTTC. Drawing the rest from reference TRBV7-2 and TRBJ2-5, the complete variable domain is GAGVSQSPSNKVTEKGKDVELRCDPISGHTALYWYRQSLGQGLEFLIYFQGNSAPDKSGLPSDRFSAERTGGSVSTLTIQRTQQEDSAVYLCASSPGRAQETQYFGPGTRLLVL.

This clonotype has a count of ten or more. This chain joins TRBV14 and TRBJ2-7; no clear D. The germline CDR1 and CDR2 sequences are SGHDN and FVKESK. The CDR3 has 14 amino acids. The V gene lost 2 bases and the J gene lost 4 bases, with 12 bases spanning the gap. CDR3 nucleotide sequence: TGTGCCAGCAGCCAAAGATCGGATGGGTACGAGCAGTACTTC. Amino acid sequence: CASSQRSDGYEQYF.

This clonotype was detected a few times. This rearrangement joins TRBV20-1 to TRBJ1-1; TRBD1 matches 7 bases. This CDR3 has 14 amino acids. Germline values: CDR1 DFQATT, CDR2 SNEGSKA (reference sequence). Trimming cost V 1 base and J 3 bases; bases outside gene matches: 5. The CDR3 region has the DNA TGCAGTGCTAGAGGTGACAGGGTAGACACTGAAGCTTTCTTT. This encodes CSARGDRVDTEAFF.

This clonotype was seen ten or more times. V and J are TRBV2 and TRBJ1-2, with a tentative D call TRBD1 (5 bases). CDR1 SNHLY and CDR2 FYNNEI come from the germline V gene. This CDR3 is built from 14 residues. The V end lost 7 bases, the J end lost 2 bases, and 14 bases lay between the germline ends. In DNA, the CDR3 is TGTGCCAGCATAGCCCGACAGTCCAACTATGGCTACACCTTC. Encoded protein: CASIARQSNYGYTF.

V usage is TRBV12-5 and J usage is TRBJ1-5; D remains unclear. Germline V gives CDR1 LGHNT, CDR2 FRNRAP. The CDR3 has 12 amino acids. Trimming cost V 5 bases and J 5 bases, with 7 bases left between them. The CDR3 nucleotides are TGTGCTAGTGGTCTGATGGATCAGCCCCAGCATTTT. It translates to CASGLMDQPQHF.

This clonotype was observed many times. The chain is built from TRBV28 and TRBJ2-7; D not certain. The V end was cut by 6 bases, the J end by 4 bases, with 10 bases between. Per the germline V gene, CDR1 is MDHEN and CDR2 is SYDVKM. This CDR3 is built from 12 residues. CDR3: CASRIKGYEQYF. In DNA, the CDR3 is TGTGCCAGCAGGATAAAAGGGTACGAGCAGTACTTC.

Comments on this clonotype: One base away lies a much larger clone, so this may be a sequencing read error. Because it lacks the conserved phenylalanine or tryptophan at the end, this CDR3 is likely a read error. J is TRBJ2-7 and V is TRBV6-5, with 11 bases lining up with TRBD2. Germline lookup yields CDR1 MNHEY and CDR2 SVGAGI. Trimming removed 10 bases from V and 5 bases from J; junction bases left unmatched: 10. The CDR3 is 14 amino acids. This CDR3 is CAIHRSGRADEQYY. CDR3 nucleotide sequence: TGTGCCATCCATCGTAGCGGGAGGGCCGACGAGCAGTACTAC.

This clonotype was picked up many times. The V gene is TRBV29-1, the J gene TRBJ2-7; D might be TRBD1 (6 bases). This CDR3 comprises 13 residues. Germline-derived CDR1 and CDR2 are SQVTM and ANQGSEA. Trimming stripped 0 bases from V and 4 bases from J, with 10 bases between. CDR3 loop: CSVEDQGGYEQYF. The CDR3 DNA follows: TGCAGCGTTGAAGATCAAGGGGGTTACGAGCAGTACTTC.

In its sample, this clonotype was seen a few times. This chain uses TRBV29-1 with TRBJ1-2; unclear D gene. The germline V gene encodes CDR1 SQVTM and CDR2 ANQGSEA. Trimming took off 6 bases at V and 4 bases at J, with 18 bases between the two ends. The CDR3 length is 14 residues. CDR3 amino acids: CSVDSHGEAYGYTF. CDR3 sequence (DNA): TGCAGCGTGGATTCTCACGGGGAGGCCTATGGCTACACCTTC.

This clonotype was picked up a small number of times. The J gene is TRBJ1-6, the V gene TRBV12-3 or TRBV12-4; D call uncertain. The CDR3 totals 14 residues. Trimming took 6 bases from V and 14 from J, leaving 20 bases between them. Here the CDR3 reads CASRGGSFSEALHF. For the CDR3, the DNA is TGTGCCAGCAGGGGAGGGTCCTTTTCCGAGGCCCTCCACTTT.

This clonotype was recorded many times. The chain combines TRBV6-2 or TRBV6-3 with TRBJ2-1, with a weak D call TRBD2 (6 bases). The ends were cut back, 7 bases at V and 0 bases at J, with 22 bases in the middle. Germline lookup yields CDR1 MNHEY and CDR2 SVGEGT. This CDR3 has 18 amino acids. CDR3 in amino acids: CASTKRVLAKPSYNEQFF. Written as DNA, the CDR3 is TGTGCCAGCACTAAGAGGGTACTAGCTAAACCCTCCTACAATGAGCAGTTCTTC.

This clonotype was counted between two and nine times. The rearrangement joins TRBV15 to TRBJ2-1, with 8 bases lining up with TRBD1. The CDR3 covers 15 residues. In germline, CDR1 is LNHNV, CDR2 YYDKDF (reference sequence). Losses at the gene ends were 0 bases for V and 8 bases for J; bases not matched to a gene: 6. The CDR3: CATSRDRGLVDEQFF. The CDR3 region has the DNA TGTGCCACCAGCAGAGACAGGGGGCTAGTGGATGAGCAGTTCTTC.

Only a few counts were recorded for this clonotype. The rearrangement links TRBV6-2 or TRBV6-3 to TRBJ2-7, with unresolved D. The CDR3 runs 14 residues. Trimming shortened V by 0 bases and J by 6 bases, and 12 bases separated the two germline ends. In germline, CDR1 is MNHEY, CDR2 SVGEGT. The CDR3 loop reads CASSYSRTSGEQYF. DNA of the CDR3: TGTGCCAGCAGTTACTCGCGCACCTCAGGCGAGCAGTACTTC.